Below, 24 T cell receptor beta chains from the same sample are listed, as sequenced in a study of cytomegalovirus exposure and HLA in healthy donors. Both 60 Vbeta primers and 13 Jbeta primers went into the PCR. The repertoire was sequenced with immunoSEQ multiplex PCR; TCRdb's copy has only in-frame clones and lacks some. The sample lists 130,000 to 150,000 clones; about 80% were seen once. The sequencing input was PBMCs. These receptors all stem from a male donor in good health and CMV-seronegative.

This CDR3 reads CASRPRSGQGSYGYTF. CDR3 sequence (DNA): TGTGCCAGCAGACCCCGAAGCGGACAGGGAAGCTATGGCTACACCTTC. The V call is TRBV6-6, the J call TRBJ1-2; 8 nucleotides align to TRBD1. CDR3 size: 16 residues. Germline trimming cut 6 bases from V and 4 bases from J; bases unmatched to any gene: 13. The germline V gene has CDR1 MNHNY and CDR2 SVGAGI (reference sequence).

Points on this clone: Other DNA sequences in this specimen translate into the identical CDR3. The chain employs TRBV4-3 and TRBJ1-1, with 8 positions matching TRBD1. Germline values: CDR1 LGHNA, CDR2 YSLEER. The CDR3 has 15 amino acids. The J segment lost 5 bases and the V segment lost 3 bases, leaving 8 bases of the junction unmatched. CDR3 in DNA: TGCGCCAGCAGCCAGGCCTCACAGGGGGGGACTGAAGCTTTCTTT. It encodes CASSQASQGGTEAFF.

The DNA of the CDR3 is TGCGCCAGCAGAACAACAGGGGTAGCCAACGTCCTGACTTTC. Translation gives CASRTTGVANVLTF. This chain connects TRBV5-1 to TRBJ2-6; 7 bases are a match to TRBD1. The CDR3 covers 14 residues. V trimming: 5 bases; J trimming: 7 bases; junction bases outside the gene matches: 6. CDR1 is SGHRS and CDR2 is YFSETQ in the germline V gene.

The V call is TRBV10-3, the J call TRBJ1-2, with 9 bases lining up with TRBD1. Germline V lookup: CDR1 ENHRY, CDR2 SYGVKD. The CDR3 runs 16 residues. V shed 8 bases and J 4 bases; nucleotides not matched to a gene: 14. The CDR3 bases are TGTGCCATCGGGGGTTCAGGGACAGGGTTTGTCTATGGCTACACCTTC. It translates to CAIGGSGTGFVYGYTF.

This clone is a singleton in its sample. The chain carries TRBV30 and TRBJ2-1, with a tentative D call TRBD1 (5 bases). Germline V gene lookup returns CDR1 GTSNPN and CDR2 SVGIG (reference sequence). The CDR3 has 15 amino acids. Trimming removed 3 bases from V and 1 base from J, with 13 bases in between. The DNA of the CDR3 is TGTGCCTGGAGGCCTATTAGGACATCCTACAATGAGCAGTTCTTC. Protein product: CAWRPIRTSYNEQFF.

V gene TRBV5-6 combines with J gene TRBJ2-7, with D possibly TRBD2 on 6 matching bases. Germline V gene lookup returns CDR1 SGHDT and CDR2 YYEEEE. The CDR3 extends over 14 amino acids. V was pared by 4 bases and J by 3 bases, with 14 bases between. CDR3 DNA: TGTGCCAGCAGCCTTCCGACGGGAGACTACGAGCAGTACTTC. This codes for CASSLPTGDYEQYF.

The V call is TRBV7-2, the J call TRBJ1-2; TRBD1 agrees at 10 bases. The CDR3 totals 16 residues. Germline-derived CDR1 and CDR2 are SGHTA and FQGNSA. The J segment lost 4 bases and the V segment lost 4 bases, leaving 9 bases of the junction unmatched. DNA for the CDR3: TGTGCCAGCAGCTCGACGGGACAGGGGACGCTCTATGGCTACACCTTC. This gives the protein CASSSTGQGTLYGYTF.

The V and J genes are TRBV5-4 and TRBJ2-5, with 8 bases matching TRBD2. The CDR3 runs to 17 residues. Germline-derived CDR1 and CDR2 are SGHNT and YYREEE (reference sequence). V gave up 2 bases and J gave up 5 bases; unmatched junction bases: 14. In nucleotides, the CDR3 is TGTGCCAGCAGCTTTTTAACCCGGCGGGGGGCCGGGGAGACCCAGTACTTC. Residues: CASSFLTRRGAGETQYF.

The chain is built from TRBV6-6 and TRBJ2-5, with D maybe TRBD1 (6 bases). The CDR3 spans 12 residues. The V and J ends lost 6 bases and 5 bases respectively, with 10 bases between them. Per germline, CDR1 MNHNY and CDR2 SVGAGI (reference sequence). CDR3 DNA: TGTGCCAGCAGCCAGGGGTGGGAGACCCAGTACTTC. Translating gives CASSQGWETQYF.

The chain couples TRBV20-1 to TRBJ2-1, with D perhaps TRBD1 (6 bases). The CDR3 is made up of 11 amino acids. Germline V lookup: CDR1 DFQATT, CDR2 SNEGSKA (reference sequence). V was shortened by 5 bases and J by 6 bases, with 8 bases between the two germline ends. The CDR3 coding sequence is TGCAGTGCTTTCAGGGGCAATGAGCAGTTCTTC. It is translated as CSAFRGNEQFF.

The rearrangement joins TRBV4-2 to TRBJ2-5, with 7 positions matching TRBD1. Germline CDR1 is LGHNA and CDR2 is YNFKEQ. The CDR3 totals 15 residues. Germline trimming cut 1 base from V and 4 bases from J; bases unmatched to any gene: 6. The CDR3 sequence: CASSQGVTGRETQYF. The CDR3 nucleotides read TGTGCCAGCAGCCAAGGTGTGACAGGGAGAGAGACCCAGTACTTC.

This chain uses TRBV5-6 with TRBJ1-2; 8 nucleotides line up with TRBD1. CDR3 length: 14 amino acids. Germline V gene sequence: CDR1 SGHDT, CDR2 YYEEEE. J gave up 6 bases and V 2 bases, and 6 bases lay outside the gene matches. Written as DNA, the CDR3 is TGTGCCAGCAGCTTCCTGACAGGGGAGCATGGCTACACCTTC. Translation: CASSFLTGEHGYTF.

This clone was seen a handful of times. The rearrangement uses TRBV5-4 and TRBJ2-3, with D tentatively TRBD1 (6 bases). The germline V gene encodes CDR1 SGHNT and CDR2 YYREEE (reference sequence). This CDR3 has 14 residues. V was cut by 2 bases and J by 4 bases, with 11 bases left in between. This CDR3 reads CASSLQGRSDTQYF. The CDR3 region has the DNA TGTGCCAGCAGCTTACAGGGTCGGTCAGATACGCAGTATTTT. Variable domain in full (rest from reference TRBV5-4 and TRBJ2-3): ETGVTQSPTHLIKTRGQQVTLRCSSQSGHNTVSWYQQALGQGPQFIFQYYREEENGRGNFPPRFSGLQFPNYSSELNVNALELDDSALYLCASSLQGRSDTQYFGPGTRLTVL.

This rearrangement joins TRBV4-2 to TRBJ2-1; the D gene is possibly TRBD1 (5 bases). Germline lookup yields CDR1 LGHNA and CDR2 YNFKEQ. V was trimmed by 4 bases and J by 8 bases, leaving 24 bases between them. This CDR3 region has 17 residues. The chain's CDR3 is CASSLGVGQGSADEQFF. CDR3 nucleotide sequence: TGTGCCAGCAGCCTTGGGGTAGGGCAGGGAAGCGCCGATGAGCAGTTCTTC.

The genes are TRBV28 and TRBJ1-3; D ambiguous. CDR1 MDHEN and CDR2 SYDVKM come from the germline V gene. This CDR3 is built from 16 residues. Between the trimmed V and J ends, which lost 5 bases and 3 bases, there was a span of 17 bases. CDR3 protein: CASSLSTRPLGNTIYF. In DNA, the CDR3 is TGTGCCAGCAGTCTATCGACAAGACCGCTTGGAAACACCATATATTTT.

This clone was observed a few times. The chain recombines TRBV5-1 with TRBJ2-5, with 8 bases that match TRBD2. Unmatched junction bases numbered 19, after V lost 4 bases and J lost 8 bases. CDR1 SGHRS and CDR2 YFSETQ come from the germline V gene. CDR3 length: 17 amino acids. The CDR3 spells CASSPNWVAGSQGTQYF. DNA for the CDR3: TGCGCCAGCAGCCCTAATTGGGTAGCGGGGTCCCAGGGCACCCAGTACTTC.

The V gene is TRBV5-4, the J gene TRBJ1-2, with 9 nucleotides matching TRBD1. V lost 4 bases, J lost 6 bases, and 13 bases stayed unmatched. This CDR3 is built from 16 residues. CDR1 SGHNT and CDR2 YYREEE come from the germline V gene (reference sequence). CDR3 sequence reads: CASSPTLGQGSDGYTF. CDR3 bases: TGTGCCAGCAGCCCCACCTTGGGACAGGGAAGTGATGGCTACACCTTC.

V usage is TRBV7-9 and J usage is TRBJ1-1; weak D call: TRBD1 (5 bases). Trimming took off 5 bases at V and 1 base at J, with 11 bases between the two ends. The CDR3 loop spans 14 amino acids. CDR1 is SEHNR, CDR2 FQNEAQ, per germline (reference sequence). The CDR3 loop is CASSPRQRNTEAFF. CDR3 nucleotide sequence: TGTGCCAGCAGCCCGAGACAGAGGAACACTGAAGCTTTCTTT.

This clone showed up just a few times. This chain uses TRBV18 with TRBJ1-2; 7 bases map to TRBD1. This CDR3 spans 13 amino acids. The V gene's germline CDR1 is KGHSH and CDR2 LQKENI. The V segment lost 1 base and the J segment 7 bases; nucleotides outside the gene matches: 3. The CDR3 nucleotides read TGTGCCAGCTCACCACAGGACAGGACTGGCTACACCTTC. Translated: CASSPQDRTGYTF.

The V call is TRBV4-3, the J call TRBJ1-5; 7 nucleotides line up with TRBD1. The junction had 8 bases not matched to a gene; V was cut back by 2 bases and J by 7 bases. The CDR3 loop spans 15 amino acids. Germline CDR1 is LGHNA and CDR2 is YSLEER. In nucleotides, the CDR3 is TGCGCCAGCAGCCAAAATACAGGGGTTAGGCAGCCCCAGCATTTT. It codes for CASSQNTGVRQPQHF.

The rearrangement uses TRBV7-9 and TRBJ2-7, with 8 bases fitting TRBD2. The CDR3 totals 13 residues. Unmatched junction bases numbered 4, after V lost 2 bases and J lost 7 bases. Germline V gene sequence: CDR1 SEHNR, CDR2 FQNEAQ (reference sequence). In DNA, the CDR3 is TGTGCCAGCAGCTTAACAGCGGGGGATGAGCAGTACTTC. Translation gives CASSLTAGDEQYF.

The chain recombines TRBV7-9 with TRBJ1-6; D uncertain. The CDR3 is made up of 17 amino acids. With 4 bases removed from V and 0 bases from J, the gap between germline ends came to 13 bases. CDR1 SEHNR and CDR2 FQNEAQ come from the germline V gene (reference sequence). In nucleotides, the CDR3 is TGTGCCAGCAGCTATACGACTGCGAGCTCCTATAATTCACCCCTCCACTTT. It translates to CASSYTTASSYNSPLHF. Full variable domain (rest looked up from reference TRBV7-9 and TRBJ1-6): DTGVSQNPRHKITKRGQNVTFRCDPISEHNRLYWYRQTLGQGPEFLTYFQNEAQLEKSRLLSDRFSAERPKGSFSTLEIQRTEQGDSAMYLCASSYTTASSYNSPLHFGNGTRLTVT.

Comment on this clone: One end of the junction fails to match germline, which may point to a read error. The chain is built from TRBV23-1 and TRBJ1-2; tentative D call: TRBD1 (5 bases). TRBV23-1 has ORF status, its function being uncertain. The CDR3 spans 10 residues. Here the CDR3 reads CASNPQVTAF. As DNA, the CDR3 is TGCGCCAGCAACCCACAGGTTACCGCCTTC.

This clone was detected once. V usage is TRBV4-1 and J usage is TRBJ1-2, with D possibly TRBD1 on 5 matching bases. Between the trimmed V and J ends, which lost 2 bases and 3 bases, there was a span of 10 bases. This CDR3 region has 14 residues. Looked up from germline, CDR1 is MGHRA and CDR2 is YSYEKL. The CDR3 loop is CASSQQRGDYGYTF. The CDR3 DNA reads as TGCGCCAGCAGCCAACAACGGGGGGACTATGGCTACACCTTC.